The rows below give T cell receptor beta chains drawn from one sample of a study of T cell responses to AZD1222 COVID-19 vaccine. Measured with immunoSEQ multiplex PCR; TCRdb has only the in-frame clones, and not every one. The sample has more than 95,000 clones; less than 95% are singletons. The material sequenced was peripheral blood, taken on day 0 of AZD1222 vaccination. These receptors came from an adult in good health. The CDR3 runs from the conserved cysteine through the conserved F or W. The order of the fields is clone size, J gene, V gene, D gene, CDR3 DNA, CDR3 protein. A D gene is named only where the DNA matches it firmly. Clone size, where shown, is once, few, many, or a class for clones that have expanded.

abundance: -
j_gene: TRBJ1-4
v_gene: TRBV19
d_gene: TRBD1
CDR3nt: TGTGCCAGTAGTATTTCTTCAGGGGGCAGTGAAAAACTGTTTTTT
CDR3aa: CASSISSGGSEKLFF

abundance: -
j_gene: TRBJ2-1
v_gene: TRBV10-3
d_gene: TRBD2
CDR3nt: TGTGCCATCAGTCGGACTAGCGGGGATGAGCAGTTCTTC
CDR3aa: CAISRTSGDEQFF

abundance: -
j_gene: TRBJ2-7
v_gene: TRBV10-3
d_gene: -
CDR3nt: TGTGCCATCAGTGAGTCATCCTACGAGCAGTACTTC
CDR3aa: CAISESSYEQYF

abundance: -
j_gene: TRBJ2-3
v_gene: TRBV29-1
d_gene: -
CDR3nt: TGCAGCGTTGCGGCAGCCACAGATACGCAGTATTTT
CDR3aa: CSVAAATDTQYF

abundance: -
j_gene: TRBJ2-7
v_gene: TRBV6-5
d_gene: -
CDR3nt: TGTGCCAGCAGTTACTCGAGGGGTACCTACGAGCAGTACTTC
CDR3aa: CASSYSRGTYEQYF

abundance: -
j_gene: TRBJ2-5
v_gene: TRBV3-1/TRBV3-2
d_gene: TRBD1
CDR3nt: TGTGCCAGCAGCTCCTCGCTGGGGACAGGGGGCCGGGAGACCCAGTACTTC
CDR3aa: CASSSSLGTGGRETQYF

abundance: -
j_gene: TRBJ2-7
v_gene: TRBV5-6
d_gene: -
CDR3nt: TGTGCCAGCAGCTTGGACCCTAGAGGGACCTACGAGCAGTACTTC
CDR3aa: CASSLDPRGTYEQYF

abundance: -
j_gene: TRBJ2-3
v_gene: TRBV6-5
d_gene: -
CDR3nt: TGTGCCAGCAGTTACGGGGGGTCCTCACCCACGCAGTATTTT
CDR3aa: CASSYGGSSPTQYF

abundance: -
j_gene: TRBJ1-4
v_gene: TRBV19
d_gene: -
CDR3nt: TGTGCCAGTAGTCTCGCAATCCAGGGTGAAAAACTGTTTTTT
CDR3aa: CASSLAIQGEKLFF

abundance: once
j_gene: TRBJ2-2
v_gene: TRBV5-1
d_gene: -
CDR3nt: TGCGCCAGCAAAGGTTCACCGAACACCGGGGAGCTGTTTTTT
CDR3aa: CASKGSPNTGELFF

abundance: -
j_gene: TRBJ2-2
v_gene: TRBV13
d_gene: -
CDR3nt: TGTGCCAGCACCTTCGGCCGGGCGAACACCGGGGAGCTGTTTTTT
CDR3aa: CASTFGRANTGELFF

abundance: -
j_gene: TRBJ1-5
v_gene: TRBV27
d_gene: -
CDR3nt: TGTGCCAGCAGTTTAGGGTCCAATCAGCCCCAGCATTTT
CDR3aa: CASSLGSNQPQHF

abundance: -
j_gene: TRBJ2-1
v_gene: TRBV9
d_gene: TRBD1
CDR3nt: TGTGCCAGCAGCGTAGTAGGGGGCGGCTCCTACAATGAGCAGTTCTTC
CDR3aa: CASSVVGGGSYNEQFF

abundance: -
j_gene: TRBJ2-7
v_gene: TRBV28
d_gene: TRBD2
CDR3nt: TGTGCCAGCAGCCAAGGGACTAGCGGGGCCTACGAGCAGTACTTC
CDR3aa: CASSQGTSGAYEQYF

abundance: -
j_gene: TRBJ2-5
v_gene: TRBV5-1
d_gene: TRBD2
CDR3nt: TGCGCCAGCAGCTTTGGTAGCGGGATTCAAGAGACCCAGTACTTC
CDR3aa: CASSFGSGIQETQYF

abundance: -
j_gene: TRBJ1-1
v_gene: TRBV11-1
d_gene: TRBD1
CDR3nt: TGTGCCAGCAGCCGAGGGACAGGCACTGAAGCTTTCTTT
CDR3aa: CASSRGTGTEAFF

abundance: -
j_gene: TRBJ2-7
v_gene: TRBV9
d_gene: -
CDR3nt: TGTGCCAGCAGCCCCTTAAAGGGCGGGATATCCTACGAGCAGTACTTC
CDR3aa: CASSPLKGGISYEQYF